This T cell receptor beta chain was sequenced during a study of CD8 T cells in ankylosing spondylitis. The CDR3 runs 14 residues. V lost 8 bases and J lost 1, with 16 bases in between. CDR1 is DFQATT, CDR2 SNEGSKA, per germline (reference sequence). Of note for this clonotype: The antigen remains undetermined.

Findings and caveats of the study: Researchers reportedly found disease-linked clones significantly enriched in matched ankylosing spondylitis synovial fluid. Eight highly homologous variants formed a TCR beta motif that appeared characteristic of ankylosing spondylitis blood. Relatively scarce in peripheral blood, disease-linked clones were CD8+.

Making the TCR beta libraries involved quantitative 5'-RACE with molecular barcodes. One entry per CDR3 protein results from TCRdb running MiXCR on the 5' RACE reads. Found here are around 440,000 distinct CDR3 sequences, 17% of them singletons; the top ten hold 1%. Sequencing was done on a sample of blood, either unsorted or a sorted T cell fraction (not recorded which). The chain employs TRBV20-1 and TRBJ2-3; a weak D match, TRBD2 (7 bases). The source is a male donor with ankylosing spondylitis. CDR3 nucleotide sequence: TGCAGTTCCAAAAAAGGGGGGGGCACAGATACGCAGTATTTT. It encodes CSSKKGGGTDTQYF.